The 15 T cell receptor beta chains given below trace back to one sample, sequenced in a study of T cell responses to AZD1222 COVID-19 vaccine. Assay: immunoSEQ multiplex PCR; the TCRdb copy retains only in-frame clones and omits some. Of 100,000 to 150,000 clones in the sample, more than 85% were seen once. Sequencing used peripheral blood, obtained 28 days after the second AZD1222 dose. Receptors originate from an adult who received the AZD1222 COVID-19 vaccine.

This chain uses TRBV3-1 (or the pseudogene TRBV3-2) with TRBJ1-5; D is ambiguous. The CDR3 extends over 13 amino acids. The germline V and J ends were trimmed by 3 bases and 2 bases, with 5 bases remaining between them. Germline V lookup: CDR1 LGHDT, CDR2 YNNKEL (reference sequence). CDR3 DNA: TGTGCCAGCAGCCACGTGGGCAATCAGCCCCAGCATTTT. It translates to CASSHVGNQPQHF.

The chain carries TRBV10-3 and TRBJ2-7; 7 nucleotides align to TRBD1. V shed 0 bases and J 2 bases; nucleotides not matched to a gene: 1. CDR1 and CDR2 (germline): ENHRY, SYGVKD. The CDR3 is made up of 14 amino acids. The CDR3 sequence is CAISESTGAYEQYF. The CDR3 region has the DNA TGTGCCATCAGTGAGTCCACAGGGGCCTACGAGCAGTACTTC.

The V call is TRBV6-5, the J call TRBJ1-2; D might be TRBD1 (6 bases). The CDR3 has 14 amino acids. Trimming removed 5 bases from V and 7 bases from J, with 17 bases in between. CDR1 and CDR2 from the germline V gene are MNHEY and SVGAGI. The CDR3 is CASSTRTGPRGYTF. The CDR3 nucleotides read TGTGCCAGCAGTACGCGAACAGGGCCCCGTGGCTACACCTTC.

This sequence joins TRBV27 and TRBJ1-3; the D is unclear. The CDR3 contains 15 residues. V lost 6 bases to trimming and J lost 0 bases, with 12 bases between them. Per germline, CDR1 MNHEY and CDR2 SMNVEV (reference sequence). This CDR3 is CASSVNTHSGNTIYF. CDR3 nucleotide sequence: TGTGCCAGCAGCGTTAATACTCACTCTGGAAACACCATATATTTT.

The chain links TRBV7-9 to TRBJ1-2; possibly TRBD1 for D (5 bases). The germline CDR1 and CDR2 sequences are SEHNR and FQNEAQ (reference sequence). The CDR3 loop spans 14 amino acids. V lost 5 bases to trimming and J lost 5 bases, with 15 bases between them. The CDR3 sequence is CASSRQGGSYGYTF. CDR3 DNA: TGTGCCAGCAGCCGTCAGGGAGGGTCTTATGGCTACACCTTC.

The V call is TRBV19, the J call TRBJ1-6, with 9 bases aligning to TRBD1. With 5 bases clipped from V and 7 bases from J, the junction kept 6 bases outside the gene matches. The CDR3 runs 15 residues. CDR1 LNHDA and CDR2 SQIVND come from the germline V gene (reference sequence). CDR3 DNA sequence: TGTGCCAGTAGTGGAGGGACAGGGTGGAATTCACCCCTCCACTTT. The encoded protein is CASSGGTGWNSPLHF.

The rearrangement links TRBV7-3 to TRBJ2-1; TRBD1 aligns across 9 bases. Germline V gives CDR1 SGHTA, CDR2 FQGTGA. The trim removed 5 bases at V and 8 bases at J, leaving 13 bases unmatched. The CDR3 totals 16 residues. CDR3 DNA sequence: TGTGCCAGCAGCCGACCCGGGACAGGGAATAAGGATGAGCAGTTCTTC. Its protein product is CASSRPGTGNKDEQFF.

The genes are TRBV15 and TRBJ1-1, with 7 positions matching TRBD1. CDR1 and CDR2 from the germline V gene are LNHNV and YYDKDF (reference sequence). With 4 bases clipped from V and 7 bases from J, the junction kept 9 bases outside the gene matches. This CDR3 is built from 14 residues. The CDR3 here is CATSNDRENGEAFF. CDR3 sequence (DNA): TGTGCCACCAGCAACGACAGGGAGAACGGTGAAGCTTTCTTT.

DNA of the CDR3: TGTGCCAGCAGCCAAGGGGGGGATTCCTATAATTCACCCCTCCACTTT. It is translated as CASSQGGDSYNSPLHF. This sequence joins TRBV4-2 and TRBJ1-6, with a tentative D call TRBD1 (5 bases). Germline V lookup: CDR1 LGHNA, CDR2 YNFKEQ. Trimming left V 1 base short and J 1 base short, with 8 bases between. The CDR3 consists of 16 residues.

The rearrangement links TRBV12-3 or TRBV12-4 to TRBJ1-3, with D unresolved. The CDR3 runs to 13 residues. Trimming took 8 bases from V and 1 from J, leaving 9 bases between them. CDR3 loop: CASRRVSGNTIYF. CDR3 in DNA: TGTGCCAGCCGCCGAGTTTCTGGAAACACCATATATTTT.

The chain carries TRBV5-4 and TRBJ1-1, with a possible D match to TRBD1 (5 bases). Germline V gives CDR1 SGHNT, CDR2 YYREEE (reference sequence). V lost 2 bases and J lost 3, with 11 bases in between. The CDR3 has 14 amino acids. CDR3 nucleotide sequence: TGTGCCAGCAGCTTCGACAGAAGATACACTGAAGCTTTCTTT. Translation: CASSFDRRYTEAFF.

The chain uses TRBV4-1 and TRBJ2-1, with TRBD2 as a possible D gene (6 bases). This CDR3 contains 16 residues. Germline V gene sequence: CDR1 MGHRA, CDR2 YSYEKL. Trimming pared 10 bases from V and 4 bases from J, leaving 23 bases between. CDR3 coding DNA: TGCGCCACGACCCCATTCTTAGCGGCCAGATACAATGAGCAGTTCTTC. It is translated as CATTPFLAARYNEQFF.

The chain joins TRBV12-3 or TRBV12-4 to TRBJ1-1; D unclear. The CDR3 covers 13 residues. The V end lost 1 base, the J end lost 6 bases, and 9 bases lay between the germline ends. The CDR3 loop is CASSLGAASEAFF. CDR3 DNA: TGTGCCAGCAGTTTAGGGGCGGCCTCTGAAGCTTTCTTT.

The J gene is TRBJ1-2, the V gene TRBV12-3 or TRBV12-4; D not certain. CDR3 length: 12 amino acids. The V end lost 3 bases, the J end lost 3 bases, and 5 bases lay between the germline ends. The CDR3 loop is CASSFSDYGYTF. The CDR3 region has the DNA TGTGCCAGCAGTTTTTCGGACTATGGCTACACCTTC.

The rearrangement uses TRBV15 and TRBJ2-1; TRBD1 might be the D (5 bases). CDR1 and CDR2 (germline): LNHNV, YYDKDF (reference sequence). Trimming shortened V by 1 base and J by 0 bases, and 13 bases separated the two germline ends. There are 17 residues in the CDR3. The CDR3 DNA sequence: TGTGCCACCAGCAGAGTAACAGGACCGAGCTCCTACAATGAGCAGTTCTTC. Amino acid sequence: CATSRVTGPSSYNEQFF. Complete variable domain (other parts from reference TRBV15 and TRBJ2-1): DAMVIQNPRYQVTQFGKPVTLSCSQTLNHNVMYWYQQKSSQAPKLLFHYYDKDFNNEADTPDNFQSRRPNTSFCFLDIRSPGLGDTAMYLCATSRVTGPSSYNEQFFGPGTRLTVL.